A selection of T cell receptor beta chains follows, all from one sample in a study of T cell responses to AZD1222 COVID-19 vaccine. Assay used: immunoSEQ multiplex PCR; TCRdb lists only in-frame clones, some missing. The sample records 200,000 or so clones, almost 95% being singletons. Material: peripheral blood, obtained on day 0 of AZD1222 vaccination. These receptors were taken from an adult in good health. CDR3s include the opening cysteine and the closing phenylalanine or tryptophan. Each record gives: CDR3 length, J gene, clone size, D gene, V gene, CDR3 DNA, CDR3 protein. The D gene is left open where the match is weak. Size values are once, few and many counts, or a class for expanded clones, and some rows have none.

cdr3_length: 13; j_call: TRBJ1-6; clone_size: .; d_call: .; v_call: TRBV12-3/TRBV12-4; cdr3_nt: TGTGCCAGCAGTTTGGCAGGGAGCTCACCCCTCCACTTT; cdr3_aa: CASSLAGSSPLHF
cdr3_length: 12; j_call: TRBJ2-7; clone_size: once; d_call: .; v_call: TRBV15; cdr3_nt: TGTGCCACCAAAGGGAGCTCCTACGAGCAGTACTTC; cdr3_aa: CATKGSSYEQYF
cdr3_length: 14; j_call: TRBJ1-1; clone_size: .; d_call: TRBD1; v_call: TRBV30; cdr3_nt: TGTGCCTGGGGTCCCCGCCGACAGGGTCGAGGGGCTTTCTTT; cdr3_aa: CAWGPRRQGRGAFF
cdr3_length: 17; j_call: TRBJ2-2; clone_size: .; d_call: TRBD2; v_call: TRBV24-1; cdr3_nt: TGTGCCACCAGTGAACCCCTAGCGGGAGTGGGCACCGGGGAGCTGTTTTTT; cdr3_aa: CATSEPLAGVGTGELFF
cdr3_length: 17; j_call: TRBJ1-1; clone_size: .; d_call: .; v_call: TRBV5-6; cdr3_nt: TGTGCCAGCAGCGGGCAGGGGCGCCCCTTGTATGACACTGAAGCTTTCTTT; cdr3_aa: CASSGQGRPLYDTEAFF
cdr3_length: 15; j_call: TRBJ1-5; clone_size: .; d_call: .; v_call: TRBV29-1; cdr3_nt: TGCAGCGTTGTTGGTCGGAAGGATAGCAATCAGCCCCAGCATTTT; cdr3_aa: CSVVGRKDSNQPQHF
cdr3_length: 12; j_call: TRBJ2-1; clone_size: .; d_call: TRBD2; v_call: TRBV30; cdr3_nt: TGTGCCTGGCAGCGGGAGGGAAATGAGCAGTTCTTC; cdr3_aa: CAWQREGNEQFF
cdr3_length: 15; j_call: TRBJ1-1; clone_size: .; d_call: .; v_call: TRBV27; cdr3_nt: TGTGCCAGCAGTTTACACCACCGGGACGACACTGAAGCTTTCTTT; cdr3_aa: CASSLHHRDDTEAFF
cdr3_length: 14; j_call: TRBJ1-2; clone_size: .; d_call: .; v_call: TRBV5-4; cdr3_nt: TGTGCCAGCAGCTTGCAGGGTTTCGGCTATGGCTACACCTTC; cdr3_aa: CASSLQGFGYGYTF
cdr3_length: 14; j_call: TRBJ2-7; clone_size: .; d_call: .; v_call: TRBV7-3; cdr3_nt: TGTGCCAGCACCCTCGTGGCGTCGTCCTACGAGCAGTACTTC; cdr3_aa: CASTLVASSYEQYF
cdr3_length: 17; j_call: TRBJ2-4; clone_size: .; d_call: .; v_call: TRBV5-1; cdr3_nt: TGCGCCAGCAGCTTGGGGGTTGACAGGCGCTGGGGGAACATTCAGTACTTC; cdr3_aa: CASSLGVDRRWGNIQYF
cdr3_length: 13; j_call: TRBJ1-6; clone_size: .; d_call: TRBD1; v_call: TRBV19; cdr3_nt: TGTGCCAGTACACAGGGGGATAATTCACCCCTCCACTTT; cdr3_aa: CASTQGDNSPLHF
cdr3_length: 14; j_call: TRBJ1-2; clone_size: .; d_call: .; v_call: TRBV20-1; cdr3_nt: TGCAGTGCTAGTGAAGAGATTCTAAACTATGGCTACACCTTC; cdr3_aa: CSASEEILNYGYTF
cdr3_length: 16; j_call: TRBJ2-1; clone_size: .; d_call: .; v_call: TRBV7-9; cdr3_nt: TGTGCCAGCAGCTTTGCCGGATCTCGCTCCTACAATGAGCAGTTCTTC; cdr3_aa: CASSFAGSRSYNEQFF
cdr3_length: 13; j_call: TRBJ1-2; clone_size: .; d_call: .; v_call: TRBV28; cdr3_nt: TGTGCCAGCAGTTTGACAGTAAACTATGGCTACACCTTC; cdr3_aa: CASSLTVNYGYTF
cdr3_length: 17; j_call: TRBJ2-1; clone_size: .; d_call: TRBD1; v_call: TRBV7-9; cdr3_nt: TGTGCCAGCAGCCCACAACGACAGGGGAGCCTTTACAATGAGCAGTTCTTC; cdr3_aa: CASSPQRQGSLYNEQFF
cdr3_length: 15; j_call: TRBJ1-1; clone_size: .; d_call: .; v_call: TRBV2; cdr3_nt: TGTGCCAGCAGTGAAGCGGGGGCCACCAGCGTACTAGCTTTCTTT; cdr3_aa: CASSEAGATSVLAFF
cdr3_length: 16; j_call: TRBJ1-5; clone_size: .; d_call: .; v_call: TRBV5-1; cdr3_nt: TGCGCCAGCAGCCACCGGACAAAAGATAGCAATCAGCCCCAGCATTTT; cdr3_aa: CASSHRTKDSNQPQHF
cdr3_length: 15; j_call: TRBJ1-1; clone_size: .; d_call: .; v_call: TRBV5-1; cdr3_nt: TGCGCCAGCAGCTTGTTGGGACCGATGAACACTGAAGCTTTCTTT; cdr3_aa: CASSLLGPMNTEAFF
cdr3_length: 16; j_call: TRBJ2-1; clone_size: once; d_call: .; v_call: TRBV5-6; cdr3_nt: TGTGCCAGCAGCTTGGTGCGGCAGGTAGTGGACAATGAGCAGTTCTTC; cdr3_aa: CASSLVRQVVDNEQFF
cdr3_length: 14; j_call: TRBJ2-7; clone_size: .; d_call: .; v_call: TRBV7-7; cdr3_nt: TGTGCTAGCAGCCCGGGGCTAGCTGGGGACGAGCAGTACTTC; cdr3_aa: CASSPGLAGDEQYF
cdr3_length: 15; j_call: TRBJ2-1; clone_size: .; d_call: .; v_call: TRBV2; cdr3_nt: TGTGCCAGCAGTGGTGGCGGGCCAAAGGACAATGAGCAGTTCTTC; cdr3_aa: CASSGGGPKDNEQFF
cdr3_length: 12; j_call: TRBJ2-1; clone_size: .; d_call: .; v_call: TRBV12-3/TRBV12-4; cdr3_nt: TGTGCCAGCAGTTTAGTAGTAAGCGAGCAGTTCTTC; cdr3_aa: CASSLVVSEQFF
cdr3_length: 15; j_call: TRBJ1-1; clone_size: .; d_call: .; v_call: TRBV19; cdr3_nt: TGTGCCAGTAGTATCGCTTGGGGCGGCAACACTGAAGCTTTCTTT; cdr3_aa: CASSIAWGGNTEAFF
cdr3_length: 15; j_call: TRBJ1-3; clone_size: .; d_call: .; v_call: TRBV5-1; cdr3_nt: TGCGCCAGCCGCGAAGGGGTTTCACCTGGAAACACCATATATTTT; cdr3_aa: CASREGVSPGNTIYF
cdr3_length: 15; j_call: TRBJ2-1; clone_size: .; d_call: TRBD2; v_call: TRBV10-2; cdr3_nt: TGCGCCAGCAGTTCCGGGGTTCGCCGGGGGGATGAGCAGTTCTTC; cdr3_aa: CASSSGVRRGDEQFF
cdr3_length: 16; j_call: TRBJ2-3; clone_size: .; d_call: .; v_call: TRBV7-8; cdr3_nt: TGTGCCAGCAGCCCGGTGGGGGCATCGGACACAGATACGCAGTATTTT; cdr3_aa: CASSPVGASDTDTQYF
cdr3_length: 13; j_call: TRBJ2-1; clone_size: .; d_call: TRBD2; v_call: TRBV24-1; cdr3_nt: TGTGCCACCAGTGATCACCGGGGGGTCGAGCAGTTCTTC; cdr3_aa: CATSDHRGVEQFF
cdr3_length: 17; j_call: TRBJ2-1; clone_size: .; d_call: TRBD2; v_call: TRBV24-1; cdr3_nt: TGTGCCACCAGTCCCACGGGACTAGCGGGAGGTGGGGGCGAGCAGTTCTTC; cdr3_aa: CATSPTGLAGGGGEQFF
cdr3_length: 14; j_call: TRBJ1-6; clone_size: .; d_call: TRBD1; v_call: TRBV6-6; cdr3_nt: TGTGCCAGCACCATGACAGGGTATAATTCACCCCTCCACTTT; cdr3_aa: CASTMTGYNSPLHF
cdr3_length: 13; j_call: TRBJ2-2; clone_size: once; d_call: .; v_call: TRBV7-3; cdr3_nt: TGTGCCAGCAGCTGGAGTGGGGCCGGGGAGCTGTTTTTT; cdr3_aa: CASSWSGAGELFF
cdr3_length: 15; j_call: TRBJ2-1; clone_size: .; d_call: TRBD2; v_call: TRBV11-3; cdr3_nt: TGTGCCAGCAGCTTAGTATCGGGAGGGCCCGATGAGCAGTTCTTC; cdr3_aa: CASSLVSGGPDEQFF
cdr3_length: 14; j_call: TRBJ1-1; clone_size: .; d_call: TRBD1; v_call: TRBV7-8; cdr3_nt: TGTGCCAGCAGCCCTCGGACAGGACCCACTGAAGCTTTCTTT; cdr3_aa: CASSPRTGPTEAFF
cdr3_length: 12; j_call: TRBJ1-1; clone_size: .; d_call: .; v_call: TRBV7-9; cdr3_nt: TGTGCCAGCAGGACCTTGAACACTGAAGCTTTCTTT; cdr3_aa: CASRTLNTEAFF
cdr3_length: 16; j_call: TRBJ2-7; clone_size: .; d_call: TRBD2; v_call: TRBV6-5; cdr3_nt: TGTGCCAGCAGTTATCAAGCGGGAGTTTGGAGCTACGAGCAGTACTTC; cdr3_aa: CASSYQAGVWSYEQYF
cdr3_length: 15; j_call: TRBJ2-3; clone_size: .; d_call: .; v_call: TRBV5-1; cdr3_nt: TGCGCCAGCAGCTTGGAAAGGGCCGTAGCAGATACGCAGTATTTT; cdr3_aa: CASSLERAVADTQYF
cdr3_length: 14; j_call: TRBJ1-1; clone_size: .; d_call: .; v_call: TRBV7-8; cdr3_nt: TGTGCCAGCAGCTTAAAACAGGGGAACACTGAAGCTTTCTTT; cdr3_aa: CASSLKQGNTEAFF
cdr3_length: 13; j_call: TRBJ1-5; clone_size: .; d_call: .; v_call: TRBV27; cdr3_nt: TGTGCCAGCAGCCCGCGTAGCACACAGCCCCAGCATTTT; cdr3_aa: CASSPRSTQPQHF
cdr3_length: 14; j_call: TRBJ2-5; clone_size: .; d_call: .; v_call: TRBV19; cdr3_nt: TGTGCCAGTAGTATCCAGCAGGGAAAAGAGACCCAGTACTTC; cdr3_aa: CASSIQQGKETQYF
cdr3_length: 13; j_call: TRBJ2-1; clone_size: .; d_call: .; v_call: TRBV7-2; cdr3_nt: TGTGCCAGCAGCCTCTGGACGGACAATGAGCAGTTCTTC; cdr3_aa: CASSLWTDNEQFF
cdr3_length: 14; j_call: TRBJ2-5; clone_size: .; d_call: .; v_call: TRBV7-8; cdr3_nt: TGTGCCAGCAGCTTAGAGGGAAACCGAGAGACCCAGTACTTC; cdr3_aa: CASSLEGNRETQYF
cdr3_length: 18; j_call: TRBJ2-5; clone_size: .; d_call: TRBD2; v_call: TRBV18; cdr3_nt: TGTGCCAGCTCACCAACCCGGACTAGCGGGAGGTGGTCGGAGACCCAGTACTTC; cdr3_aa: CASSPTRTSGRWSETQYF
cdr3_length: 15; j_call: TRBJ2-1; clone_size: .; d_call: .; v_call: TRBV7-3; cdr3_nt: TGTGCCAGCAGCTTAGCCGGAGACAGCTACAATGAGCAGTTCTTC; cdr3_aa: CASSLAGDSYNEQFF
cdr3_length: 14; j_call: TRBJ1-1; clone_size: .; d_call: .; v_call: TRBV5-1; cdr3_nt: TGCGCCAGCAGCTTTAATGTTATGAACACTGAAGCTTTCTTT; cdr3_aa: CASSFNVMNTEAFF
cdr3_length: 16; j_call: TRBJ1-5; clone_size: .; d_call: TRBD1; v_call: TRBV19; cdr3_nt: TGTGCCAGTAGTATGTTGGGACAGGGAACAAATCAGCCCCAGCATTTT; cdr3_aa: CASSMLGQGTNQPQHF
cdr3_length: 15; j_call: TRBJ2-6; clone_size: .; d_call: .; v_call: TRBV3-1/TRBV3-2; cdr3_nt: TGTGCCAGCAGCTCCATCCTCTCTGGGGCCAACGTCCTGACTTTC; cdr3_aa: CASSSILSGANVLTF
cdr3_length: 16; j_call: TRBJ1-5; clone_size: .; d_call: TRBD1; v_call: TRBV6-2/TRBV6-3; cdr3_nt: TGTGCCAGCAGTTACCCGGGACAGAGGAGCAATCAGCCCCAGCATTTT; cdr3_aa: CASSYPGQRSNQPQHF
cdr3_length: 11; j_call: TRBJ1-1; clone_size: .; d_call: .; v_call: TRBV7-2; cdr3_nt: TGTGCCAGCAGCTTAGGAGTGTCGGCTTTCTTT; cdr3_aa: CASSLGVSAFF
cdr3_length: 13; j_call: TRBJ2-7; clone_size: .; d_call: .; v_call: TRBV6-2/TRBV6-3; cdr3_nt: TGTGCCAGCACTTCCTCCCCCCTCTACGAGCAGTACTTC; cdr3_aa: CASTSSPLYEQYF
cdr3_length: 13; j_call: TRBJ2-2; clone_size: .; d_call: .; v_call: TRBV18; cdr3_nt: TGTGCCAGCTCCCCGACTAGGACCGGGGAGCTGTTTTTT; cdr3_aa: CASSPTRTGELFF
cdr3_length: 13; j_call: TRBJ1-1; clone_size: .; d_call: .; v_call: TRBV25-1; cdr3_nt: TGTGCCAGCAGTGAACGGGGCCTCACTGAAGCTTTCTTT; cdr3_aa: CASSERGLTEAFF
cdr3_length: 14; j_call: TRBJ2-7; clone_size: .; d_call: .; v_call: TRBV4-1; cdr3_nt: TGCGCCAGCAGCCAAGGGACAGTCTCCTACGAGCAGTACTTC; cdr3_aa: CASSQGTVSYEQYF
cdr3_length: 11; j_call: TRBJ1-1; clone_size: .; d_call: .; v_call: TRBV29-1; cdr3_nt: TGCAGCGTTGCTGGAGTCACTGAAGCTTTCTTT; cdr3_aa: CSVAGVTEAFF
cdr3_length: 14; j_call: TRBJ2-1; clone_size: .; d_call: .; v_call: TRBV7-8; cdr3_nt: TGTGCCAGCAGCTTAGTCCCCCTGAGGGGTGAGCAGTTCTTC; cdr3_aa: CASSLVPLRGEQFF
cdr3_length: 15; j_call: TRBJ2-2; clone_size: once; d_call: .; v_call: TRBV25-1; cdr3_nt: TGTGCCAGCAGTCCCCCGACGATATACACCGGGGAGCTGTTTTTT; cdr3_aa: CASSPPTIYTGELFF
cdr3_length: 15; j_call: TRBJ1-1; clone_size: .; d_call: .; v_call: TRBV9; cdr3_nt: TGTGCCAGCAGCGGACTCGGGACCGACATCACTGAAGCTTTCTTT; cdr3_aa: CASSGLGTDITEAFF
cdr3_length: 14; j_call: TRBJ1-6; clone_size: .; d_call: .; v_call: TRBV2; cdr3_nt: TGTGCCAGCAGTGAAAACCCTGGCAATTCACCCCTCCACTTT; cdr3_aa: CASSENPGNSPLHF
cdr3_length: 16; j_call: TRBJ2-2; clone_size: .; d_call: .; v_call: TRBV27; cdr3_nt: TGTGCCAGCAGTTTGGCCTGGGGGGTTTTCGCCGGGGAGCTGTTTTTT; cdr3_aa: CASSLAWGVFAGELFF
cdr3_length: 13; j_call: TRBJ1-1; clone_size: .; d_call: .; v_call: TRBV18; cdr3_nt: TGTGCCAGCTCACCTCTAGGGGAGACTGAAGCTTTCTTT; cdr3_aa: CASSPLGETEAFF
cdr3_length: 12; j_call: TRBJ2-7; clone_size: .; d_call: .; v_call: TRBV28; cdr3_nt: TGTGCCAGCAGTTTAGCGGTCCGCGAGCAGTACTTC; cdr3_aa: CASSLAVREQYF